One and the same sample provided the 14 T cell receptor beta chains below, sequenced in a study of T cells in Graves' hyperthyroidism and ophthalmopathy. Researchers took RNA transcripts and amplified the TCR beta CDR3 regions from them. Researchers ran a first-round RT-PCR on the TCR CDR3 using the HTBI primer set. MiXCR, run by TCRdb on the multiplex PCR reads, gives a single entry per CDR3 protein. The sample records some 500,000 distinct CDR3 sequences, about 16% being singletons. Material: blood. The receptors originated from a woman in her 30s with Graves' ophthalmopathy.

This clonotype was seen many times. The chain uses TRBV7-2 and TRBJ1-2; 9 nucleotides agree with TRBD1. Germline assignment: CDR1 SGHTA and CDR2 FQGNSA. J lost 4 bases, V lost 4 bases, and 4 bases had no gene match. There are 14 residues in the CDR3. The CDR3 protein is CASSSGQGFYGYTF. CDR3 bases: TGTGCCAGCAGCTCGGGACAGGGCTTCTATGGCTACACCTTC.

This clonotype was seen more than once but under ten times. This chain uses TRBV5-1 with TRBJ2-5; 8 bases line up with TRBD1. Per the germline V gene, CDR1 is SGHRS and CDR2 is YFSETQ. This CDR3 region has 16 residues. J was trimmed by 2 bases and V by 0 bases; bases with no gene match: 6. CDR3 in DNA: TGCGCCAGCAGCTTGGGGACAGGGTATACTCAAGAGACCCAGTACTTC. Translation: CASSLGTGYTQETQYF.

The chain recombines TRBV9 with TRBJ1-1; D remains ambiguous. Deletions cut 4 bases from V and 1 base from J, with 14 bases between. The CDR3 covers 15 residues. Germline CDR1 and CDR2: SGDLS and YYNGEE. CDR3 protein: CASSSPGRTNTEAFF. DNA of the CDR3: TGTGCCAGCAGCTCCCCCGGACGGACGAACACTGAAGCTTTCTTT.

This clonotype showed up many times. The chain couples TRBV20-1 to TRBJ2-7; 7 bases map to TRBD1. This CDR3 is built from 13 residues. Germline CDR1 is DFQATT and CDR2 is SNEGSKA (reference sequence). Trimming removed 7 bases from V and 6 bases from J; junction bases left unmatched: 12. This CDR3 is CSVAGTVFREQYF. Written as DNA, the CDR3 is TGCAGTGTCGCTGGGACAGTCTTCCGCGAGCAGTACTTC.

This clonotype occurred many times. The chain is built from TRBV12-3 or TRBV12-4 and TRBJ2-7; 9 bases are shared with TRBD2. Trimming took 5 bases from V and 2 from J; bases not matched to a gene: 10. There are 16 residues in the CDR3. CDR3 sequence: CASSPRLPSGAYEQYF. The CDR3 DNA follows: TGTGCCAGCAGTCCAAGGTTGCCTAGCGGGGCCTACGAGCAGTACTTC.

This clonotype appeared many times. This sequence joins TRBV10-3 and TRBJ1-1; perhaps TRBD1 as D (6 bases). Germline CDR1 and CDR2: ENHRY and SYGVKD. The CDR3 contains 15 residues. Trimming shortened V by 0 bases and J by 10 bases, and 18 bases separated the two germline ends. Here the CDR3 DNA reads TGTGCCATCAGTGAGTCGAACTGGGGGGGCGGACGAGCTTTCTTT. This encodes CAISESNWGGGRAFF.

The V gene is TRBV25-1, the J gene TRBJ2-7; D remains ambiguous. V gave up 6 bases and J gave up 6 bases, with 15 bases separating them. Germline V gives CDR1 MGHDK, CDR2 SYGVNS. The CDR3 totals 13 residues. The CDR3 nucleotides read TGTGCCAGCAGAGCACAGTCTGCCTCCGAGCAGTACTTC. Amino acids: CASRAQSASEQYF.

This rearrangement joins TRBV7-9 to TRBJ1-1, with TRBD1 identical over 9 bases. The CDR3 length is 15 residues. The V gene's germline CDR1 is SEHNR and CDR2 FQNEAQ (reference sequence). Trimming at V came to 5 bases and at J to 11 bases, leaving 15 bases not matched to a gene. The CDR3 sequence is CASSPYLGQGSGAFF. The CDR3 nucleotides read TGTGCCAGCAGCCCTTACCTCGGACAGGGGTCGGGGGCTTTCTTT.

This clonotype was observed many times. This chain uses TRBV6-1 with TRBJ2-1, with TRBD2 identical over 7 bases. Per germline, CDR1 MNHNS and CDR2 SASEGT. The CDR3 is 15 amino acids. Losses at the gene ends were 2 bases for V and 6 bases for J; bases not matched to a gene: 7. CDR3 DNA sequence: TGTGCCAGCAGTGAAATGTTAGCGGGTGGCAATGAGCAGTTCTTC. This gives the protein CASSEMLAGGNEQFF.

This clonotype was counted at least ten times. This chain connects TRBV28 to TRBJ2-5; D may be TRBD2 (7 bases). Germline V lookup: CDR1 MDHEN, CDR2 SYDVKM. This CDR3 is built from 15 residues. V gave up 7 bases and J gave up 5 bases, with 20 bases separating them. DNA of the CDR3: TGTGCCAGCACCAGCCCCGCGGGGGCGCGGGAGACCCAGTACTTC. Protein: CASTSPAGARETQYF.

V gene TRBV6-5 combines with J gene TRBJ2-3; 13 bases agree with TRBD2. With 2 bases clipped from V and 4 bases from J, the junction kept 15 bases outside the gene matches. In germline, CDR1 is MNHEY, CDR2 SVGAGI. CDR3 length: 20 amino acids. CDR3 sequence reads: CASSYEGFSGTSGTPDTQYF. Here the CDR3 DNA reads TGTGCCAGCAGTTACGAGGGATTCTCCGGGACTAGCGGGACCCCAGATACGCAGTATTTT.

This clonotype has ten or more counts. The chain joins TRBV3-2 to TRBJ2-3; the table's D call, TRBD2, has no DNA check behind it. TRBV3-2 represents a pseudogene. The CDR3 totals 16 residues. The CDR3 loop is CASSQRKREITDTQYF. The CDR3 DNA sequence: TGTGCCAGCAGCCAAAGGAAGCGGGAGATAACAGATACGCAGTATTTT.

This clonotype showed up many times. CDR3 loop: CASSQGIGQNIQYF. Here the CDR3 DNA reads TGTGCCAGCAGTCAGGGCATCGGGCAAAACATTCAGTACTTC. This chain connects TRBV28 to TRBJ2-4; D might be TRBD1 (5 bases). V was trimmed by 5 bases and J by 5 bases, leaving 13 bases between them. This CDR3 has 14 amino acids. Germline V gene sequence: CDR1 MDHEN, CDR2 SYDVKM.

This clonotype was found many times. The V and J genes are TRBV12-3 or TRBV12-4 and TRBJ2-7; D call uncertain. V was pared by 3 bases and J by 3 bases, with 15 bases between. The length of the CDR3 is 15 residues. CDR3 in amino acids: CASSLRSGPNYEQYF. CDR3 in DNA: TGTGCCAGCAGTTTGAGGTCGGGCCCCAACTACGAGCAGTACTTC.